This T cell receptor (beta chain) appears in the sequencing data of a study of blood T cell repertoires in COVID-19. The overall study: Both acute and convalescent COVID-19 samples were obtained from the United States, Italy and Spain.

Repertoires were generated with immunoSEQ multiplex PCR, while TCRdb's copy carries only in-frame clones and drops some. The sample includes some 250,000 clones, about 90% of them seen just once. V trimming: 6 bases; J trimming: 5 bases; junction bases outside the gene matches: 4. This CDR3 region has 16 residues. The germline gives CDR1 LGHNA, CDR2 YNFKEQ. The rearrangement uses TRBV4-2 and TRBJ2-2, with TRBD2 matching 15 bases. The source is a woman aged 25 to 39 with COVID-19, enrolled during active disease. Sequencing was performed on peripheral blood. CDR3 amino acids: CASRPGLAGGTGELFF. In DNA, the CDR3 is TGTGCCAGCAGACCCGGACTAGCGGGGGGGACCGGGGAGCTGTTTTTT.